This T cell receptor beta chain stems from a study of stem cell transplantation in POMP-related autoinflammatory disease. Germline V CDR1 and CDR2: LGHDT, YNNKEL (reference sequence). Trimming pared 4 bases from V and 5 bases from J, leaving 3 bases between. CDR3 length equals 11 residues. The data were produced by immunoSEQ multiplex PCR, yet TCRdb's version contains in-frame clones alone and is incomplete. There are more than 8,500 clones in the sample; roughly 77% occur only once, and about 4.7% lies in the top ten. The receptor's source is a human patient with POMP-related autoinflammation and immune dysregulation (PRAID). Some of the T cells might come from the graft donor. The chain is built from TRBV3-1 (or the pseudogene TRBV3-2) and TRBJ2-1; no reliable D call. Sequences were derived from CD4+ T cells from PBMCs, sampled after stem cell transplantation. CDR3 nucleotide sequence: TGTGCCAGCAGCCTTCACAATGAGCAGTTCTTC. The encoded protein is CASSLHNEQFF.